This T cell receptor (beta chain) was retrieved from a study of cytomegalovirus exposure and HLA in healthy donors. Study-wide background: Clustering assigned 70% to 90% of the approximately 430 genotyped donors to the Caucasian-associated ancestry cluster.

The study's findings and limits: Later analysis placed DRB1 highest and HLA-C lowest in TCR association rates, which differed by HLA locus. According to a later analysis, most TCR beta chains associated with CMV appeared HLA-restricted.

Primers: 60 Vbeta forward and 13 Jbeta reverse. Clones were read by immunoSEQ multiplex PCR, and TCRdb kept only the in-frame ones, dropping some. The sample lists approximately 210,000 clones; around 84% were seen once. A note on this clone: Antigen unknown.

Sequencing used PBMCs. The sequence was collected from a woman aged 18-35 years in good health and CMV-seronegative.

The CDR3 sequence: CASSLVGRLEGNQPQHF. The CDR3 bases are TGTGCCAGCAGCTTGGTGGGCAGACTAGAAGGCAATCAGCCCCAGCATTTT. The rearrangement uses TRBV5-5 and TRBJ1-5; no reliable D call. The V and J ends lost 0 bases and 2 bases respectively, with 15 bases between them. CDR3 length: 17 residues. Germline CDR1 is SGHKS and CDR2 is YYEKEE (reference sequence).